This T cell receptor (beta chain) is drawn from a study of T cell changes during pregnancy in multiple sclerosis. The CDR3 spans 15 residues. The germline gives CDR1 LNHNV, CDR2 YYDKDF (reference sequence). V shed 4 bases and J shed 7 bases, with 20 bases lying between them. Measured with immunoSEQ multiplex PCR; TCRdb has only the in-frame clones, and not every one. The sample has some 100,000 clones, approximately 91% seen once. This clone was detected only once. The genes are TRBV15 and TRBJ2-7, with D tentatively TRBD2 (7 bases). This specimen was peripheral blood, taken in the second trimester of pregnancy. The TCR originated in a female donor with multiple sclerosis, enrolled in a pregnancy study. This CDR3 reads CATSTPVAGAGEQYF. DNA for the CDR3: TGTGCCACCAGCACCCCGGTGGCGGGGGCGGGTGAGCAGTACTTC.